Listed below are T cell receptor beta chains from one sample, sequenced in a study of CD8 T cells in Susac syndrome. TCRdb re-called the immunoSEQ multiplex PCR reads through MiXCR, storing one row per CDR3 protein. In the table there are 210,000 or so distinct CDR3 sequences, about 94% of which are singletons. The sample consisted of CD4+ T cells from PBMCs. These receptors were taken from a human donor with Susac syndrome. Each CDR3 is given with its conserved first and last residue. Fields, in order: D gene, J gene, clone size, V gene, CDR3 DNA, CDR3 protein. D genes are given only for firm matches. Size tells how often a clone was seen (once, few, many) or the class of an expanded clone, and some rows leave it out.

d_call: -
j_call: TRBJ1-6
clone_size: -
v_call: TRBV6-2/TRBV6-3
cdr3_nt: TGTGCCAGCAGGACACCCTTGAGGAGCTCCTATAATTCACCCCTCCACTTT
cdr3_aa: CASRTPLRSSYNSPLHF

d_call: TRBD1
j_call: TRBJ1-2
clone_size: -
v_call: TRBV30
cdr3_nt: TGTGCCTGGAGTCGGACAGGGATAGGCTACACCTTC
cdr3_aa: CAWSRTGIGYTF

d_call: -
j_call: TRBJ2-2
clone_size: -
v_call: TRBV6-5
cdr3_nt: TGTGCCAGCAGCTCGGGGAGTTATAACACCGGGGAGCTGTTTTTT
cdr3_aa: CASSSGSYNTGELFF

d_call: -
j_call: TRBJ2-7
clone_size: -
v_call: TRBV28
cdr3_nt: TGTGCCAGCAGTTACGGGGACCTCTCCTACGAGCAGTACTTC
cdr3_aa: CASSYGDLSYEQYF

d_call: TRBD1
j_call: TRBJ2-4
clone_size: -
v_call: TRBV20-1
cdr3_nt: TGCAGTGCTAGAGTTGAGGCCAGGGGGCCCCGGGGGGCCAAAAACATTCAGTACTTC
cdr3_aa: CSARVEARGPRGAKNIQYF

d_call: -
j_call: TRBJ2-5
clone_size: -
v_call: TRBV7-2
cdr3_nt: TGTGCCATCAACCAGGGGGGCCGGAGGGAGACCCAGTACTTC
cdr3_aa: CAINQGGRRETQYF

d_call: -
j_call: TRBJ1-2
clone_size: -
v_call: TRBV30
cdr3_nt: TGTGCCTGGAGCGGTGGCAGGGTGCTCGTCTATGGCTACACCTTC
cdr3_aa: CAWSGGRVLVYGYTF

d_call: -
j_call: TRBJ1-5
clone_size: -
v_call: TRBV30
cdr3_nt: TGTGCCTGGAGTGTCTCAGGGCCCGGGCAGCCCCAGCATTTT
cdr3_aa: CAWSVSGPGQPQHF

d_call: TRBD1
j_call: TRBJ2-7
clone_size: -
v_call: TRBV11-2
cdr3_nt: TGTGCCAGCAGCTTAGCCGGGACAGGGGTCGAGCAGTACTTC
cdr3_aa: CASSLAGTGVEQYF

d_call: -
j_call: TRBJ1-2
clone_size: -
v_call: TRBV20-1
cdr3_nt: TGCAGTGCTAGAAAGGCAGGGATTGATGGCTACACCTTC
cdr3_aa: CSARKAGIDGYTF

d_call: -
j_call: TRBJ2-2
clone_size: -
v_call: TRBV14
cdr3_nt: TGTGCCACCCGAGGGAGCGGGGAGCTGTTTTTT
cdr3_aa: CATRGSGELFF

d_call: TRBD2
j_call: TRBJ2-7
clone_size: -
v_call: TRBV30
cdr3_nt: TGTGCCTGGAGTGGCGGGGGCGAGCAGTACTTC
cdr3_aa: CAWSGGGEQYF

d_call: -
j_call: TRBJ1-2
clone_size: few
v_call: TRBV6-5
cdr3_nt: TGTGCCAGCAGTTATTCCCCAGGGTATGGCTACACCTTC
cdr3_aa: CASSYSPGYGYTF

d_call: TRBD1
j_call: TRBJ2-5
clone_size: -
v_call: TRBV6-6
cdr3_nt: TGTGCCAGCAGTAAGGCGACAGGGCCAGAGACCCAGTACTTC
cdr3_aa: CASSKATGPETQYF

d_call: -
j_call: TRBJ2-7
clone_size: -
v_call: TRBV6-1
cdr3_nt: TGTGCCAGCAGTGAACGGATCGGGCCGGCGGGGGAGCAGTACTTC
cdr3_aa: CASSERIGPAGEQYF

d_call: -
j_call: TRBJ1-2
clone_size: -
v_call: TRBV6-5
cdr3_nt: TGTGCCAGCATTAATCCCGGGGGGCAGTATGGCTACACCTTC
cdr3_aa: CASINPGGQYGYTF

d_call: -
j_call: TRBJ2-3
clone_size: -
v_call: TRBV27
cdr3_nt: TGTGCCAGCAGGGACAGTTCAATAGATACGCAGTATTTT
cdr3_aa: CASRDSSIDTQYF

d_call: TRBD1
j_call: TRBJ2-7
clone_size: -
v_call: TRBV30
cdr3_nt: TGTGCCTGGAGTTTGGACAGGGGCTACGAGCAGTACTTC
cdr3_aa: CAWSLDRGYEQYF

d_call: -
j_call: TRBJ2-6
clone_size: -
v_call: TRBV6-5
cdr3_nt: TGTGCCAGCAGTTACCGAGGGGTCCCCTCTGGGGCCAACGTCCTGACTTTC
cdr3_aa: CASSYRGVPSGANVLTF

d_call: -
j_call: TRBJ1-6
clone_size: -
v_call: TRBV13
cdr3_nt: TGTGCCAGCAGCTTAAGGCGGGTTGGGAGCTCCTATAATTCACCCCTCCACTTT
cdr3_aa: CASSLRRVGSSYNSPLHF

d_call: -
j_call: TRBJ2-7
clone_size: -
v_call: TRBV12-3/TRBV12-4
cdr3_nt: TGTGCCAGCAACCTGGACAGAACCCACGAGCAGTACTTC
cdr3_aa: CASNLDRTHEQYF

d_call: TRBD2
j_call: TRBJ2-2
clone_size: once
v_call: TRBV19
cdr3_nt: TGTGCCAGTGATGCGGGGGAGGATGGCGGGGAGCTGTTTTTT
cdr3_aa: CASDAGEDGGELFF

d_call: -
j_call: TRBJ1-2
clone_size: -
v_call: TRBV4-1
cdr3_nt: TGCGCCAGCAGCCAAGCCAGTGCGTTGCAGTCGGAGTCGTATGGCTACACCTTC
cdr3_aa: CASSQASALQSESYGYTF

d_call: -
j_call: TRBJ2-7
clone_size: -
v_call: TRBV20-1
cdr3_nt: TGCAGTGCTAGAGATTTAGTTAGTAGCGGAGAGATCTACGAGCAGTACTTC
cdr3_aa: CSARDLVSSGEIYEQYF

d_call: -
j_call: TRBJ2-2
clone_size: -
v_call: TRBV24-1
cdr3_nt: TGTGCCACCAGTGATCCAGTCACCGGGGAGCTGTTTTTT
cdr3_aa: CATSDPVTGELFF

d_call: TRBD1
j_call: TRBJ2-5
clone_size: once
v_call: TRBV6-6
cdr3_nt: TGTGCCAGCAGTTCGCCCCTGGACAGGTCACAAGAGACCCAGTACTTC
cdr3_aa: CASSSPLDRSQETQYF

d_call: -
j_call: TRBJ2-7
clone_size: -
v_call: TRBV6-5
cdr3_nt: TGTGCCAGCACTCGGGCAGGGGTCACCTACGAGCAGTACTTC
cdr3_aa: CASTRAGVTYEQYF

d_call: TRBD1
j_call: TRBJ2-7
clone_size: -
v_call: TRBV7-2
cdr3_nt: TGTGCCAGCAGCCGCCCACGGGACAGGTCGAACTTC
cdr3_aa: CASSRPRDRSNF

d_call: -
j_call: TRBJ2-2
clone_size: -
v_call: TRBV6-6
cdr3_nt: TGTGCCAGCGCTCTAGCAGGGGAGCTGTTTTTT
cdr3_aa: CASALAGELFF

d_call: -
j_call: TRBJ1-2
clone_size: -
v_call: TRBV12-3/TRBV12-4
cdr3_nt: TGTGCCAGCAGTAGACTTGTCGGACAATATAACTATGGCTACACCTTC
cdr3_aa: CASSRLVGQYNYGYTF

d_call: -
j_call: TRBJ2-6
clone_size: -
v_call: TRBV25-1
cdr3_nt: TGTGCCAGCAGTGACGGCGGCTCTGGGGCCAACGTCCTGACTTTC
cdr3_aa: CASSDGGSGANVLTF

d_call: -
j_call: TRBJ2-3
clone_size: -
v_call: TRBV5-1
cdr3_nt: TGCGCCAGCCTCCAGTCCGGTAGCACAGATACGCAGTATTTT
cdr3_aa: CASLQSGSTDTQYF

d_call: -
j_call: TRBJ1-4
clone_size: -
v_call: TRBV19
cdr3_nt: TGTGCCACCCTCCCCCCGGGGGCGAATGAAAAACTGTTTTTT
cdr3_aa: CATLPPGANEKLFF

d_call: TRBD1
j_call: TRBJ1-4
clone_size: -
v_call: TRBV10-3
cdr3_nt: TGTGCCATCGGGACAGGGGGGGATAATGAAAAACTGTTTTTT
cdr3_aa: CAIGTGGDNEKLFF

d_call: -
j_call: TRBJ1-6
clone_size: -
v_call: TRBV12-3/TRBV12-4
cdr3_nt: TGTGCCAGCAGCACGGGGACGGCGGGGAATTCACCCCTCCACTTT
cdr3_aa: CASSTGTAGNSPLHF

d_call: TRBD1
j_call: TRBJ2-7
clone_size: -
v_call: TRBV9
cdr3_nt: TGTGCCAGCAGCGCTTGGGACAGGGCCCACGAGCAGTACTTC
cdr3_aa: CASSAWDRAHEQYF

d_call: -
j_call: TRBJ1-2
clone_size: -
v_call: TRBV29-1
cdr3_nt: TGCAGCCTCTTGGGGGGGGACTATGGCTACACCTTC
cdr3_aa: CSLLGGDYGYTF

d_call: -
j_call: TRBJ2-5
clone_size: -
v_call: TRBV3-1
cdr3_nt: TGTGCCAGCAGCCACCCACGAGAGACCCAGTACTTC
cdr3_aa: CASSHPRETQYF

d_call: TRBD2
j_call: TRBJ2-1
clone_size: -
v_call: TRBV20-1
cdr3_nt: TGCAGTGCTAGTTTGGCGGGGGTCTACAATGAGCAGTTCTTC
cdr3_aa: CSASLAGVYNEQFF

d_call: TRBD2
j_call: TRBJ2-1
clone_size: -
v_call: TRBV7-8
cdr3_nt: TGTGCCAGCAGCGAAGGACTAGCGGGATACAATGAGCAGTTCTTC
cdr3_aa: CASSEGLAGYNEQFF

d_call: -
j_call: TRBJ2-1
clone_size: -
v_call: TRBV20-1
cdr3_nt: TGCAGTGCTAGAAGGGGGAGCTCCTACAATGAGCAGTTCTTC
cdr3_aa: CSARRGSSYNEQFF

d_call: -
j_call: TRBJ2-5
clone_size: -
v_call: TRBV4-3
cdr3_nt: TGCGCCAGCAGCCAAGGGTCCTCAAGCGGTCGAGAGACCCAGTACTTC
cdr3_aa: CASSQGSSSGRETQYF